Each of the 26 T cell receptor beta chains below was sequenced from the same sample in a study of shared clonotypes between healthy human individuals. TCRdb's table, derived via immunoSEQ multiplex PCR, lists solely in-frame clones and lacks some. The sample shows 2,500,000 or so clones, over 85% of them seen only once. The sample consisted of naive CD4+ T cells from PBMCs. The subset denotes: CD45RA+ positively selected. The receptors were gathered from a man aged 18 to 30 in good health. Some clones in this sample may be carry-over from other donors' samples.

The chain combines TRBV5-1 with TRBJ2-1; 8 bases align to TRBD2. With V trimmed by 4 bases and J by 2 bases, 5 bases remained unmatched. The CDR3 is 15 residues long. Germline V gives CDR1 SGHRS, CDR2 YFSETQ. The CDR3 sequence: CASSPSGSTYNEQFF. Written as DNA, the CDR3 is TGCGCCAGCAGCCCCAGCGGGAGTACCTACAATGAGCAGTTCTTC.

The chain carries TRBV28 and TRBJ1-2, with a possible D match to TRBD1 (6 bases). The CDR3 is made up of 15 amino acids. V lost 5 bases to trimming and J lost 5 bases, with 18 bases between them. Germline CDR1 reads MDHEN; CDR2 reads SYDVKM. The DNA for the CDR3 is TGTGCCAGCAGTCCTCCGGACAGAGCCGATTATGGCTACACCTTC. Translation: CASSPPDRADYGYTF.

The J gene is TRBJ1-3, the V gene TRBV5-1; maybe TRBD1 (5 bases). V lost 4 bases and J lost 0, with 26 bases in between. Germline V gives CDR1 SGHRS, CDR2 YFSETQ. The CDR3 sequence is 20 residues long. CDR3 in amino acids: CASSMEVTGSTPNSGNTIYF. Here the CDR3 DNA reads TGCGCCAGCAGCATGGAGGTTACAGGCTCTACGCCTAACTCTGGAAACACCATATATTTT. Filled out from reference TRBV5-1 and TRBJ1-3, the complete variable domain reads KAGVTQTPRYLIKTRGQQVTLSCSPISGHRSVSWYQQTPGQGLQFLFEYFSETQRNKGNFPGRFSGRQFSNSRSEMNVSTLELGDSALYLCASSMEVTGSTPNSGNTIYFGEGSWLTVV.

V and J are TRBV6-1 and TRBJ2-7, with D tentatively TRBD1 (5 bases). This CDR3 spans 15 amino acids. V gave up 6 bases and J gave up 4 bases, with 19 bases separating them. Germline CDR1 MNHNS, CDR2 SASEGT. The DNA of the CDR3 is TGTGCCAGCAGCCAAAGGTATCAGGGAACTTACGAGCAGTACTTC. This codes for CASSQRYQGTYEQYF.

The CDR3 nucleotides are TGTGCCAGCAGCTTAGAGGAATTGTCCTACGAGCAGTACTTC. Protein: CASSLEELSYEQYF. The chain employs TRBV7-8 and TRBJ2-7; D is ambiguous. CDR3 length: 14 amino acids. V was clipped by 1 base and J by 1 base, with 8 bases between them. Germline V gene sequence: CDR1 SGHVS, CDR2 FQNEAQ. The whole variable domain, remainder taken from reference TRBV7-8 and TRBJ2-7, is GAGVSQSPRYKVAKRGQDVALRCDPISGHVSLFWYQQALGQGPEFLTYFQNEAQLDKSGLPSDRFFAERPEGSVSTLKIQRTQQEDSAVYLCASSLEELSYEQYFGPGTRLTVT.

The chain has TRBV7-6 and TRBJ2-7, with D perhaps assigned TRBD1 or TRBD2 (5 bases each). V was clipped by 5 bases and J by 3 bases, with 17 bases between them. This CDR3 has 15 residues. Germline lookup yields CDR1 SGHVS and CDR2 FNYEAQ. The CDR3 DNA follows: TGTGCCAGCAGCGCGCTCCAGGGAGATAACTACGAGCAGTACTTC. Translating it yields CASSALQGDNYEQYF.

This sequence joins TRBV20-1 and TRBJ1-1, with D maybe TRBD1 (5 bases). The length of the CDR3 is 11 residues. Deletions cut 4 bases from V and 8 bases from J, with 11 bases between. From germline, CDR1 is DFQATT and CDR2 SNEGSKA (reference sequence). CDR3 sequence reads: CSAMGGVEAFF. Written as DNA, the CDR3 is TGCAGTGCTATGGGAGGGGTAGAAGCTTTCTTT.

Notes on this clone: Other nucleotide sequences from this sample produce the same CDR3. V usage is TRBV5-1 and J usage is TRBJ2-1; 14 bases match TRBD2. The V and J ends lost 4 bases and 5 bases, in that order; junction bases with no gene match: 2. The CDR3 is 15 amino acids. Germline loops: CDR1 SGHRS, CDR2 YFSETQ. The CDR3 sequence is CASSPGLAGDNEQFF. For the CDR3, the DNA is TGCGCCAGCAGCCCGGGACTAGCGGGGGACAATGAGCAGTTCTTC.

In its sample, this clone was seen once. The same CDR3 is also encoded by other DNA sequences in this sample. The chain joins TRBV11-3 to TRBJ2-1; 12 bases are a match to TRBD2. The ends lost 5 bases at V and 4 bases at J; junction bases unmatched: 3. The CDR3 consists of 15 residues. Per germline, CDR1 SGHNT and CDR2 YENEEA. CDR3 DNA: TGTGCCAGCAGCCCCGGGACTAGCGGGTACAATGAGCAGTTCTTC. This codes for CASSPGTSGYNEQFF.

V is TRBV7-2 and J is TRBJ1-1; D remains ambiguous. The CDR3 sequence is 13 residues long. Trimming removed 2 bases at V and 7 bases at J, with 11 bases between. Germline CDR1 and CDR2: SGHTA and FQGNSA. CDR3 sequence reads: CASSLSGGLEAFF. Written as DNA, the CDR3 is TGTGCCAGCAGCTTAAGTGGCGGACTTGAAGCTTTCTTT.

The V gene is TRBV2, the J gene TRBJ2-5, with D maybe TRBD2 (5 bases). TRBJ2-7 explains the end of the DNA better; the J call may be wrong. The CDR3 covers 12 residues. CDR1 and CDR2 (germline): SNHLY, FYNNEI. CDR3 loop: CASKMEADEQYF. CDR3 nucleotides: TGTGCCAGCAAAATGGAGGCTGACGAGCAGTACTTC.

The chain employs TRBV28 and TRBJ2-3, with 9 bases lining up with TRBD1. J was trimmed by 9 bases and V by 7 bases; bases with no gene match: 17. The CDR3 extends over 16 amino acids. Germline V lookup: CDR1 MDHEN, CDR2 SYDVKM. The DNA of the CDR3 is TGTGCCAGCACATCCGGGACAGGGATGCCTCAAGGGACGCAGTATTTT. It specifies CASTSGTGMPQGTQYF.

V usage is TRBV7-9 and J usage is TRBJ1-4, with D possibly TRBD1 on 5 matching bases. Germline-derived CDR1 and CDR2 are SEHNR and FQNEAQ (reference sequence). V dropped 6 bases and J dropped 3 bases, with 11 bases sitting between them. The CDR3 spans 14 residues. CDR3 coding DNA: TGTGCCAGCAGTCTCAGGGCCTCTAATGAAAAACTGTTTTTT. The encoded protein is CASSLRASNEKLFF.

The chain couples TRBV9 to TRBJ2-5; a weak D match, TRBD2 (5 bases). Trimming left V 0 bases short and J 2 bases short, with 14 bases between. The CDR3 totals 16 residues. CDR1 and CDR2 from the germline V gene are SGDLS and YYNGEE. The chain's CDR3 is CASSVGPASGQETQYF. In DNA, the CDR3 is TGTGCCAGCAGCGTAGGGCCAGCAAGCGGACAAGAGACCCAGTACTTC.

The V gene is TRBV9, the J gene TRBJ1-6; D remains ambiguous. The CDR3 length is 13 residues. V lost 0 bases to trimming and J lost 9 bases, with 7 bases between them. The germline V gene has CDR1 SGDLS and CDR2 YYNGEE. Here the CDR3 reads CASSVGTGSPLHF. For the CDR3, the DNA is TGTGCCAGCAGCGTAGGAACCGGTTCACCCCTCCACTTT.

The chain recombines TRBV5-1 with TRBJ1-6, with TRBD1 identical over 9 bases. Germline V lookup: CDR1 SGHRS, CDR2 YFSETQ. The CDR3 is made up of 14 amino acids. V lost 4 bases to trimming and J lost 9 bases; unmatched junction nucleotides: 5. For the CDR3, the DNA is TGCGCCAGCAGCCCGGGACAGGGAGGTTCACCCCTCCACTTT. Translated, it gives CASSPGQGGSPLHF.

This clone has only a few counts. This chain connects TRBV7-3 to TRBJ1-3, with D possibly TRBD1 on 5 matching bases. This CDR3 spans 15 amino acids. V shed 4 bases and J shed 4 bases, with 14 bases lying between them. The germline V gene has CDR1 SGHTA and CDR2 FQGTGA. The CDR3 sequence: CASSSPGISGNTIYF. As DNA, the CDR3 is TGTGCCAGCAGCTCGCCAGGGATTTCGGGAAACACCATATATTTT.

This clone was counted once. This chain uses TRBV19 with TRBJ1-5, with 9 bases aligning to TRBD1. Trimming at V came to 10 bases and at J to 3 bases, leaving 10 bases not matched to a gene. Germline V gives CDR1 LNHDA, CDR2 SQIVND (reference sequence). CDR3 size: 15 residues. CDR3 loop: CATSGGQGFNQPQHF. As DNA, the CDR3 is TGTGCCACCTCAGGAGGACAGGGGTTCAATCAGCCCCAGCATTTT.

CDR3 bases: TGTGCCAGCAGCTTAGTGTTTTTTGAGCGGGATAGCACAGATACGCAGTATTTT. This encodes CASSLVFFERDSTDTQYF. The chain links TRBV7-9 to TRBJ2-3; 7 positions match TRBD2. V gave up 1 base and J gave up 0 bases; unmatched junction bases: 10. The CDR3 totals 18 residues. CDR1 is SEHNR, CDR2 FQNEAQ, per germline (reference sequence).

This clone was counted a single time. Germline is not matched at one junction end, which may reflect a read error. The chain carries TRBV7-2 and TRBJ2-1; the D is unclear. This CDR3 contains 13 residues. CDR1 is SGHTA and CDR2 is FQGNSA in the germline V gene. The CDR3 protein is CASTLNPFSEQFF. The CDR3 nucleotides read TGTGCCAGCACCTTAAATCCATTTAGTGAGCAGTTCTTC.

The V gene is TRBV28, the J gene TRBJ1-5; D not certain. CDR1 is MDHEN, CDR2 SYDVKM, per germline. With 2 bases removed from V and 2 bases from J, the gap between germline ends came to 10 bases. This CDR3 is built from 15 residues. The CDR3 region is CASSLRVGGNQPQHF. The CDR3, as DNA: TGTGCCAGCAGTTTACGAGTGGGCGGCAATCAGCCCCAGCATTTT.

This chain connects TRBV12-5 to TRBJ2-2; D not resolved. The V gene's germline CDR1 is LGHNT and CDR2 FRNRAP. V dropped 6 bases and J dropped 0 bases, with 2 bases sitting between them. The CDR3 has 12 amino acids. The CDR3 reads CASGANTGELFF. The CDR3, as DNA: TGTGCTAGTGGGGCGAACACCGGGGAGCTGTTTTTT.

As concerns this clone: The identical CDR3 is also encoded by other nucleotide sequences in the sample. V and J are TRBV9 and TRBJ2-1; a possible D gene is TRBD2 (6 bases). The CDR3 is 16 amino acids. V dropped 2 bases and J dropped 3 bases, with 15 bases sitting between them. Germline V gives CDR1 SGDLS, CDR2 YYNGEE. The DNA for the CDR3 is TGTGCCAGCAGCGTCCTTGGAGGGAGTAGCTACAATGAGCAGTTCTTC. Translation: CASSVLGGSSYNEQFF.

The chain joins TRBV28 to TRBJ2-7; D is undetermined. V lost 5 bases to trimming and J lost 3 bases, with 23 bases between them. This CDR3 has 17 residues. Per germline, CDR1 MDHEN and CDR2 SYDVKM. The CDR3 coding sequence is TGTGCCAGCAGTCCCGGCGGTGGGCGGAATACCTACTACGAGCAGTACTTC. This encodes CASSPGGGRNTYYEQYF.

The V call is TRBV7-2, the J call TRBJ2-6; D is undetermined. Trimming shortened V by 4 bases and J by 0 bases, and 10 bases separated the two germline ends. There are 16 residues in the CDR3. Germline lookup yields CDR1 SGHTA and CDR2 FQGNSA. The CDR3 loop reads CASSSSGSSGANVLTF. CDR3 sequence (DNA): TGTGCCAGCAGCTCCTCAGGCAGCTCTGGGGCCAACGTCCTGACTTTC.

The V and J genes are TRBV25-1 and TRBJ2-7, with 9 bases identical to TRBD1. CDR1 is MGHDK and CDR2 is SYGVNS in the germline V gene. Germline trimming cut 6 bases from V and 0 bases from J; bases unmatched to any gene: 6. This CDR3 is built from 15 residues. CDR3 DNA sequence: TGTGCCAGCAGCGCACAGGGGGCTAGCTCCTACGAGCAGTACTTC. This sequence encodes CASSAQGASSYEQYF.